These 32 T cell receptor beta chains originate from one sample sequenced in a study of Ad26.COV2.S vaccination and SARS-CoV-2 variants. Sequencing used immunoSEQ multiplex PCR; TCRdb keeps in-frame clones, though not all of them. The data contain a few hundred thousand clones, 88% of them singletons. The treatment is: around 19 received Ad26.COV2.S at low or high dose, single or two shots; several received placebo; per-sample allocation not given. The study sampled participants on day 63 after the first vaccine or placebo injection. Source: peripheral blood, taken in a trial of Ad26.COV2.S vaccine versus placebo. The receptor set was obtained from a person aged 18-65 years who received the Ad26.COV2.S COVID-19 vaccine or a placebo.

The chain combines TRBV7-9 with TRBJ2-7; possible D gene TRBD1, 5 bases. The germline CDR1 and CDR2 sequences are SEHNR and FQNEAQ (reference sequence). Trimming removed 3 bases from V and 9 bases from J, with 15 bases in between. CDR3 length: 13 residues. The chain's CDR3 is CASSFLRDRVQYF. The CDR3 DNA is TGTGCCAGCAGCTTTCTCAGGGATCGGGTGCAGTACTTC.

The rearrangement joins TRBV28 to TRBJ2-7; 9 positions agree with TRBD1. Germline CDR1 MDHEN, CDR2 SYDVKM. The junction had 8 bases not matched to a gene; V was cut back by 8 bases and J by 0 bases. This CDR3 region has 15 residues. CDR3 nucleotides: TGTGCCAGCCTACGAGGGACAGGGAGCTCCTACGAGCAGTACTTC. It encodes CASLRGTGSSYEQYF.

The CDR3 loop reads CASSPGRDNTGELFF. The CDR3 coding sequence is TGCGCCAGCAGTCCCGGGAGGGACAACACCGGGGAGCTGTTTTTT. The chain links TRBV5-1 to TRBJ2-2; 8 bases align to TRBD2. The V gene's germline CDR1 is SGHRS and CDR2 YFSETQ. V dropped 5 bases and J dropped 2; count of bases not matched to a gene: 5. The CDR3 spans 15 residues.

This chain joins TRBV5-4 and TRBJ2-7; D gene uncertain. Germline values: CDR1 SGHNT, CDR2 YYREEE (reference sequence). This CDR3 contains 14 residues. The V end was cut by 0 bases, the J end by 3 bases, with 10 bases between. The DNA of the CDR3 is TGTGCCAGCAGCTTGGCTACAGAGATCTACGAGCAGTACTTC. As protein: CASSLATEIYEQYF.

A note on this clone: The junction and the germline gene differ at one end; a read error may be behind it. The V and J genes are TRBV19 and TRBJ2-5; D possibly uses TRBD1 or TRBD2 (5 bases each). The CDR3 spans 14 residues. Germline-derived CDR1 and CDR2 are LNHDA and SQIVND (reference sequence). CDR3 amino acids: CASSIIGDQETQYF. The CDR3 bases are TGTGCCAGTAGTATTATCGGGGACCAGGAGACCCAGTACTTC.

This clone was observed a handful of times. The rearrangement uses TRBV3-1 (or the pseudogene TRBV3-2) and TRBJ2-2, with D possibly matching TRBD1 (6 bases). V was pared by 0 bases and J by 4 bases, with 18 bases between. In germline, CDR1 is LGHDT, CDR2 YNNKEL (reference sequence). This CDR3 spans 18 amino acids. The CDR3 DNA sequence: TGTGCCAGCAGCCAAGATAGGGGACATTTAAAGGGCACCGGGGAGCTGTTTTTT. Protein: CASSQDRGHLKGTGELFF.

The chain employs TRBV5-1 and TRBJ2-7; the match to TRBD1 covers 10 bases. The V gene end was trimmed by 4 bases and the J gene end by 0 bases; junction bases not matched to a gene: 4. The CDR3 has 15 residues. Germline lookup yields CDR1 SGHRS and CDR2 YFSETQ. CDR3 sequence: CASSVGQGISYEQYF. CDR3 in DNA: TGCGCCAGCAGCGTGGGACAGGGGATCTCCTACGAGCAGTACTTC.

The chain links TRBV7-9 to TRBJ2-2, with a possible D match to TRBD1 (5 bases). Germline assignment: CDR1 SEHNR and CDR2 FQNEAQ (reference sequence). Trimming removed 1 base at V and 3 bases at J, with 12 bases between. The CDR3 sequence is 16 residues long. DNA of the CDR3: TGTGCCAGCAGCTTAGTAGGGGCGGTGGACACCGGGGAGCTGTTTTTT. This gives the protein CASSLVGAVDTGELFF. The whole variable domain, remainder taken from reference TRBV7-9 and TRBJ2-2, is DTGVSQNPRHKITKRGQNVTFRCDPISEHNRLYWYRQTLGQGPEFLTYFQNEAQLEKSRLLSDRFSAERPKGSFSTLEIQRTEQGDSAMYLCASSLVGAVDTGELFFGEGSRLTVL.

The sample holds one count of this clone. The V call is TRBV28, the J call TRBJ1-2, with D perhaps matching TRBD1 (6 bases). Germline loops: CDR1 MDHEN, CDR2 SYDVKM. CDR3 size: 15 residues. With 3 bases removed from V and 4 bases from J, the gap between germline ends came to 15 bases. For the CDR3, the DNA is TGTGCCAGCAGTTTTATGGGGGCTGGAGGCTATGGCTACACCTTC. Amino acid sequence: CASSFMGAGGYGYTF.

This clone was seen a handful of times. This chain links TRBV30 with TRBJ1-2, with D unclear. The V gene's germline CDR1 is GTSNPN and CDR2 SVGIG (reference sequence). The CDR3 length is 14 residues. Trimming stripped 0 bases from V and 3 bases from J, with 11 bases between. The CDR3 sequence is CAWSVVAGDYGYTF. For the CDR3, the DNA is TGTGCCTGGAGTGTAGTCGCTGGGGACTATGGCTACACCTTC.

This sequence joins TRBV7-2 and TRBJ2-5, with 9 bases matching TRBD1. The trim removed 1 base at V and 2 bases at J, leaving 8 bases unmatched. CDR3 length: 17 amino acids. The V gene's germline CDR1 is SGHTA and CDR2 FQGNSA. The CDR3 loop is CASSLGGPGQGQETQYF. CDR3 sequence (DNA): TGTGCCAGCAGCTTAGGGGGACCGGGACAGGGTCAAGAGACCCAGTACTTC.

This clone has more than one count but fewer than ten. The rearrangement joins TRBV6-6 to TRBJ2-1; 12 bases fit TRBD2. The V segment lost 4 bases and the J segment 5 bases; nucleotides outside the gene matches: 6. CDR3 length: 16 amino acids. The germline V gene has CDR1 MNHNY and CDR2 SVGAGI (reference sequence). The CDR3 reads CASSSLTSGGNNEQFF. CDR3 DNA: TGTGCCAGCAGTTCCCTGACTAGCGGGGGAAACAATGAGCAGTTCTTC.

There are a few counts of this clone. The chain couples TRBV28 to TRBJ1-4; the D is unclear. Germline V lookup: CDR1 MDHEN, CDR2 SYDVKM. V was clipped by 4 bases and J by 5 bases, with 14 bases between them. This CDR3 region has 15 residues. The CDR3 is CASSSPTGNNEKLFF. The DNA of the CDR3 is TGTGCCAGCAGTTCCCCGACGGGGAACAATGAAAAACTGTTTTTT.

This CDR3 is CASSTPGGPPEAFF. The CDR3 DNA reads TGCGCCAGCAGCACACCCGGGGGACCGCCTGAAGCTTTCTTT. The chain combines TRBV5-1 with TRBJ1-1; perhaps TRBD1 as D (5 bases). Trimming took off 4 bases at V and 6 bases at J, with 16 bases between the two ends. Germline lookup yields CDR1 SGHRS and CDR2 YFSETQ. The CDR3 runs 14 residues.

The chain carries TRBV9 and TRBJ1-5; 10 nucleotides agree with TRBD1. CDR3 length: 15 amino acids. CDR1 is SGDLS, CDR2 YYNGEE, per germline. With 3 bases clipped from V and 1 base from J, the junction kept 1 base outside the gene matches. CDR3 region: CASSGGQGSNQPQHF. The CDR3, as DNA: TGTGCCAGCAGCGGGGGACAGGGGAGCAATCAGCCCCAGCATTTT.

The rearrangement joins TRBV12-3 or TRBV12-4 to TRBJ2-5; tentative D call: TRBD2 (5 bases). Trimming removed 6 bases from V and 1 base from J, with 9 bases in between. This CDR3 has 13 residues. The CDR3, as DNA: TGTGCCAGCAGCCGGGGAAGCCAAGAGACCCAGTACTTC. Amino acids: CASSRGSQETQYF.

This clone occurred a few times. This sequence joins TRBV28 and TRBJ1-2; D might be TRBD1 (5 bases). CDR3 size: 17 residues. V was pared by 2 bases and J by 9 bases, with 25 bases between. Germline V CDR1 and CDR2: MDHEN, SYDVKM. The CDR3 coding sequence is TGTGCCAGCAGTTTAATTCGTCAGGGTTTGGTGGGACCCCGCTACACCTTC. Protein: CASSLIRQGLVGPRYTF.

The rearrangement uses TRBV5-4 and TRBJ2-7, with D tentatively TRBD2 (5 bases). The ends were cut back, 0 bases at V and 7 bases at J, with 8 bases in the middle. CDR1 is SGHNT, CDR2 YYREEE, per germline (reference sequence). The CDR3 totals 12 residues. In nucleotides, the CDR3 is TGTGCCAGCAGCTTGGGAGGACTGGAGCAGTACTTC. Protein product: CASSLGGLEQYF.

The V call is TRBV6-5, the J call TRBJ1-6, with D perhaps matching TRBD1 (6 bases). Trimming took 11 bases from V and 0 from J, leaving 14 bases between them. The CDR3 is 15 amino acids. Germline values: CDR1 MNHEY, CDR2 SVGAGI. CDR3 residues: CAAGGGSSYNSPLHF. The CDR3 DNA follows: TGTGCCGCAGGCGGGGGCAGCTCCTATAATTCACCCCTCCACTTT.

This chain connects TRBV4-1 to TRBJ1-4, with D perhaps matching TRBD1 (6 bases). The CDR3 covers 14 residues. Trimming took off 3 bases at V and 4 bases at J, with 9 bases between the two ends. Germline CDR1 reads MGHRA; CDR2 reads YSYEKL. CDR3 in DNA: TGCGCCAGCAGCCACGGACAGAGTAATGAAAAACTGTTTTTT. It specifies CASSHGQSNEKLFF.

The table lists this clone with a count of one. The V gene is TRBV15, the J gene TRBJ1-5; D remains unclear. Germline V gene lookup returns CDR1 LNHNV and CDR2 YYDKDF (reference sequence). Trimming removed 3 bases at V and 0 bases at J, with 6 bases between. This CDR3 has 14 amino acids. CDR3 sequence: CATSSDTSNQPQHF. In DNA, the CDR3 is TGTGCCACCAGCAGTGACACTAGCAATCAGCCCCAGCATTTT.

The genes are TRBV7-2 and TRBJ2-7; 7 positions agree with TRBD1. Germline V gives CDR1 SGHTA, CDR2 FQGNSA. V trimming: 3 bases; J trimming: 5 bases; junction bases outside the gene matches: 4. The CDR3 loop spans 13 amino acids. CDR3 in amino acids: CASSFRGSDEQYF. The CDR3 nucleotides read TGTGCCAGCAGCTTCAGGGGGTCGGACGAGCAGTACTTC. The full variable domain, in which reference TRBV7-2 and TRBJ2-7 provide the parts outside the CDR3, is GAGVSQSPSNKVTEKGKDVELRCDPISGHTALYWYRQSLGQGLEFLIYFQGNSAPDKSGLPSDRFSAERTGGSVSTLTIQRTQQEDSAVYLCASSFRGSDEQYFGPGTRLTVT.

The chain employs TRBV2 and TRBJ2-3; TRBD2 agrees at 9 bases. The V gene end was trimmed by 5 bases and the J gene end by 7 bases; junction bases not matched to a gene: 16. The V gene's germline CDR1 is SNHLY and CDR2 FYNNEI. The length of the CDR3 is 17 residues. CDR3 loop: CASSPEAAGGLSNTQYF. The CDR3 nucleotides are TGTGCCAGCAGTCCCGAGGCAGCGGGGGGCCTTTCTAATACGCAGTATTTT.

This clone was counted a single time. The gene calls are TRBV5-6 and TRBJ2-2; maybe TRBD1 (5 bases). The germline V gene has CDR1 SGHDT and CDR2 YYEEEE. The CDR3 is 16 residues long. With 5 bases removed from V and 4 bases from J, the gap between germline ends came to 18 bases. The CDR3 loop is CASRLYKGRGTGELFF. DNA for the CDR3: TGTGCCAGCAGGCTCTATAAGGGGCGAGGCACCGGGGAGCTGTTTTTT.

The chain carries TRBV5-4 and TRBJ2-7, with unresolved D. The CDR3 is made up of 12 amino acids. V was cut by 5 bases and J by 3 bases, with 9 bases left in between. The germline CDR1 and CDR2 sequences are SGHNT and YYREEE (reference sequence). As DNA, the CDR3 is TGTGCCAGCAGGGGATTTGACTACGAGCAGTACTTC. Residues: CASRGFDYEQYF.

This chain uses TRBV7-2 with TRBJ1-2; D is uncertain. The CDR3 runs to 15 residues. Trimming cost V 2 bases and J 0 bases, with 10 bases left between them. Germline-derived CDR1 and CDR2 are SGHTA and FQGNSA. In nucleotides, the CDR3 is TGTGCCAGCAGCTTATCACCACAAACTAACTATGGCTACACCTTC. Translated, it gives CASSLSPQTNYGYTF.

The chain employs TRBV4-1 and TRBJ1-6; 10 bases align to TRBD1. The germline V gene encodes CDR1 MGHRA and CDR2 YSYEKL. The CDR3 runs 18 residues. The junction had 13 bases not matched to a gene; V was cut back by 4 bases and J by 7 bases. The CDR3 DNA is TGCGCCAGCAGCCCTAGCGCGAGACAGGGGGCGGGGAATTCACCCCTCCACTTT. It specifies CASSPSARQGAGNSPLHF.

V is TRBV21-1 and J is TRBJ1-2. TRBV21-1 is marked as a pseudogene. The CDR3 totals 14 residues. The CDR3 bases are TGTGCCAGCAGCAAAAGGACGGGACTCTATGGCTACACCTTC. Protein sequence: CASSKRTGLYGYTF.

This clone was counted between two and nine times. The chain recombines TRBV7-8 with TRBJ2-7; no definite D call. The CDR3 has 12 amino acids. V lost 5 bases and J 3 bases, leaving 8 bases between the germline ends. The germline V gene encodes CDR1 SGHVS and CDR2 FQNEAQ. CDR3 sequence reads: CASSGTIYEQYF. CDR3 sequence (DNA): TGTGCCAGCAGCGGAACGATCTACGAGCAGTACTTC.

This chain links TRBV5-1 with TRBJ2-3; the match to TRBD1 covers 10 bases. Germline loops: CDR1 SGHRS, CDR2 YFSETQ. The CDR3 runs to 14 residues. V gave up 4 bases and J gave up 5 bases; unmatched junction bases: 4. CDR3 nucleotide sequence: TGCGCCAGCAGCGGGGGACAGGGGATAGATACGCAGTATTTT. Amino acids: CASSGGQGIDTQYF.

The V and J genes are TRBV24-1 and TRBJ2-1, with D unresolved. The CDR3 runs 15 residues. Deletions cut 4 bases from V and 7 bases from J, with 16 bases between. Germline-derived CDR1 and CDR2 are KGHDR and SFDVKD. The CDR3 sequence: CATSDSVLTYNEQFF. The CDR3 region has the DNA TGTGCCACCAGTGACTCTGTCTTAACGTATAATGAGCAGTTCTTC.

This chain links TRBV2 with TRBJ2-5; TRBD2 is a possible D gene (5 bases). The germline V gene has CDR1 SNHLY and CDR2 FYNNEI. V gave up 8 bases and J gave up 1 base, with 11 bases separating them. This CDR3 has 13 amino acids. The CDR3 region is CASLRGFQETQYF. CDR3 in DNA: TGTGCCAGCTTACGGGGTTTCCAAGAGACCCAGTACTTC.